This TCR beta chain is from a study of spatial heterogeneity in lung cancer. Background on the study: A total of roughly 72 untreated early-stage non-small cell lung cancer patients served as donors. The authors sequenced available follow-up PBMC samples, taken a median of roughly 26 months after resection.

TCRdb analysed the 5' RACE reads with MiXCR anew, one entry per CDR3 protein. The sample lists 110,000 or so distinct CDR3 sequences, 11% occurring once. Specified time point: blood at routine non-recurrence follow-up after resection. Unsorted tumor, nontumor lung tissue or cryopreserved PBMC supplied the whole RNA. Germline CDR1 SGHTA, CDR2 FQGNSA. Trimming stripped 5 bases from V and 7 bases from J, with 23 bases between. There are 17 residues in the CDR3. V is TRBV7-2 and J is TRBJ1-4, with D unclear. The sequence came from a female donor with early-stage non-small cell lung cancer. This specimen consisted of PBMCs, obtained at follow-up. CDR3 residues: CASSLSRRRAVSEKLFF. The CDR3 DNA reads as TGTGCCAGCAGCCTTTCCCGAAGGCGGGCAGTGAGTGAAAAACTGTTTTTT.